Presented here are 9 T cell receptor beta chains from one specimen sequenced in a study of glioma-infiltrating T cells. Using RNA template, CDR3s of TCR alpha and beta were amplified with iRepertoire arm-PCR. TCRdb fed the multiplex PCR reads into MiXCR, producing one record per CDR3 protein. The sample contains approximately 120,000 distinct CDR3 sequences, 20% to 30% of which appear only once. Sequencing was carried out using glioma tissue, nonneoplastic brain tissue, or PBMCs (not recorded which). All receptors come from a human donor with low-grade glioma or glioblastoma, undergoing nonglioma brain surgery, or in good health (not recorded which).

This clonotype was seen repeatedly, ten times or more. This sequence joins TRBV7-2 and TRBJ1-5, with 10 bases lining up with TRBD1. The CDR3 runs 15 residues. J gave up 4 bases and V 5 bases, and 5 bases lay outside the gene matches. Germline assignment: CDR1 SGHTA and CDR2 FQGNSA. For the CDR3, the DNA is TGTGCCAGCAGCCCGGGGACAGGGGAGAATCAGCCCCAGCATTTT. Its translation is CASSPGTGENQPQHF.

The chain employs TRBV29-1 and TRBJ2-5; D possibly corresponds to TRBD1 (5 bases). Germline loops: CDR1 SQVTM, CDR2 ANQGSEA. V gave up 4 bases and J gave up 2 bases, with 14 bases separating them. CDR3 length equals 14 residues. CDR3 coding DNA: TGCAGCGTTGTTCCTGTACAGGAACAAGAGACCCAGTACTTC. It codes for CSVVPVQEQETQYF.

The rearrangement links TRBV13 to TRBJ2-1, with 13 bases matching TRBD2. Germline V gene sequence: CDR1 PRHDT, CDR2 FYEKMQ (reference sequence). V lost 3 bases to trimming and J lost 0 bases; unmatched junction nucleotides: 2. The CDR3 loop spans 17 amino acids. The CDR3 region is CASSFRLAGGSYNEQFF. The CDR3 DNA is TGTGCCAGCAGCTTCAGACTAGCGGGAGGCTCCTACAATGAGCAGTTCTTC.

In its sample, this clonotype was seen many times. J is TRBJ2-5 and V is TRBV28; 12 bases match TRBD1. J was trimmed by 4 bases and V by 6 bases; bases with no gene match: 6. The CDR3 is 15 amino acids. Germline CDR1 is MDHEN and CDR2 is SYDVKM. The CDR3 reads CASRSGTGGAETQYF. DNA of the CDR3: TGTGCCAGCAGGTCGGGGACAGGGGGCGCAGAGACCCAGTACTTC. Full variable domain (missing parts from reference TRBV28 and TRBJ2-5): DVKVTQSSRYLVKRTGEKVFLECVQDMDHENMFWYRQDPGLGLRLIYFSYDVKMKEKGDIPEGYSVSREKKERFSLILESASTNQTSMYLCASRSGTGGAETQYFGPGTRLLVL.

The genes are TRBV28 and TRBJ1-5; 7 bases fit TRBD1. Germline V gene lookup returns CDR1 MDHEN and CDR2 SYDVKM. This CDR3 region has 15 residues. With 8 bases clipped from V and 13 bases from J, the junction kept 20 bases outside the gene matches. Here the CDR3 DNA reads TGTGCCAGCCGTCCCCGGACAGGAGGCAATCAGCGTCAGCATTTT. It translates to CASRPRTGGNQRQHF.

The CDR3 spells CASSSPGTGGDYGYTF. CDR3 DNA: TGTGCCAGCAGCTCACCCGGGACAGGGGGCGACTATGGCTACACCTTC. The V gene is TRBV13, the J gene TRBJ1-2, with TRBD1 identical over 12 bases. The V segment lost 4 bases and the J segment 3 bases; nucleotides outside the gene matches: 6. The V gene's germline CDR1 is PRHDT and CDR2 FYEKMQ (reference sequence). This CDR3 region has 16 residues.

This clonotype was picked up many times. The chain's CDR3 is CATSNNGAYEQYF. The CDR3 DNA is TGTGCCACCAGCAACAACGGGGCTTACGAGCAGTACTTC. The chain joins TRBV15 to TRBJ2-7; D might be TRBD1 or TRBD2, each matching 5 bases. The CDR3 runs to 13 residues. V was clipped by 4 bases and J by 4 bases, with 11 bases between them. Germline CDR1 reads LNHNV; CDR2 reads YYDKDF (reference sequence).

On this clonotype itself: Compared with germline, one end of the junction differs, possibly owing to a read error. This chain connects TRBV6-6 to TRBJ2-1; D uncertain. The CDR3 length is 15 residues. CDR1 is MNHNY and CDR2 is SVGAGI in the germline V gene (reference sequence). The chain's CDR3 is CVSSYRSQTHNGQFF. Written as DNA, the CDR3 is TGTGTCAGCAGTTACCGTAGCCAGACTCACAATGGGCAGTTCTTC.

This clonotype was seen a handful of times. The rearrangement joins TRBV30 to TRBJ1-1; D gene ambiguous. The length of the CDR3 is 13 residues. The germline V gene encodes CDR1 GTSNPN and CDR2 SVGIG (reference sequence). Trimming shortened V by 6 bases and J by 0 bases, and 11 bases separated the two germline ends. The CDR3 sequence: CACKEILNTEAFF. The CDR3 DNA reads TGTGCCTGTAAAGAGATTTTGAACACTGAAGCTTTCTTT.